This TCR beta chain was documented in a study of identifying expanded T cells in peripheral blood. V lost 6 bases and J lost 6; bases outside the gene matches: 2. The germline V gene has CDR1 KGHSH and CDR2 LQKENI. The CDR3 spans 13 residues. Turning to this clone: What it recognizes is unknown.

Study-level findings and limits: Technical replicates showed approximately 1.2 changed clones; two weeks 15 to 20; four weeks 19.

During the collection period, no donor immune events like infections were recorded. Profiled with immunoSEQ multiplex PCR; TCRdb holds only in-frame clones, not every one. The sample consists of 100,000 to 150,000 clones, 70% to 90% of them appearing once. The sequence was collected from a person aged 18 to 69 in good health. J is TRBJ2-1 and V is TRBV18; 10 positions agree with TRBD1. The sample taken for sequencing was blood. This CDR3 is CASSDRGRNEQFF. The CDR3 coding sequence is TGTGCCAGCTCCGACAGGGGGCGCAATGAGCAGTTCTTC. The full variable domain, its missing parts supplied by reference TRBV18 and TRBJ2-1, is NAGVMQNPRHLVRRRGQEARLRCSPMKGHSHVYWYRQLPEEGLKFMVYLQKENIIDESGMPKERFSAEFPKEGPSILRIQQVVRGDSAAYFCASSDRGRNEQFFGPGTRLTVL.